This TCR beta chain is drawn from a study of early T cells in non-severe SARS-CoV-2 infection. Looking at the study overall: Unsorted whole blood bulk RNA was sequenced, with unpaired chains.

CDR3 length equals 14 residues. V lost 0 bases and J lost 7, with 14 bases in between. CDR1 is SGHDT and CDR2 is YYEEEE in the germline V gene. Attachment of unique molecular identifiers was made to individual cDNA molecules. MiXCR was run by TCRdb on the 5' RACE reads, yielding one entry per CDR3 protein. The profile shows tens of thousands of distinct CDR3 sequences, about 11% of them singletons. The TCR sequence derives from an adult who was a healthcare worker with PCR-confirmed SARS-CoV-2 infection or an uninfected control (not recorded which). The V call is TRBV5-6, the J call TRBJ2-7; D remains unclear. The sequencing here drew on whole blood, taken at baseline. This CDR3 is CASSLVGTYGEQYF. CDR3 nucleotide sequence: TGTGCCAGCAGCTTGGTAGGCACCTACGGGGAGCAGTACTTC.